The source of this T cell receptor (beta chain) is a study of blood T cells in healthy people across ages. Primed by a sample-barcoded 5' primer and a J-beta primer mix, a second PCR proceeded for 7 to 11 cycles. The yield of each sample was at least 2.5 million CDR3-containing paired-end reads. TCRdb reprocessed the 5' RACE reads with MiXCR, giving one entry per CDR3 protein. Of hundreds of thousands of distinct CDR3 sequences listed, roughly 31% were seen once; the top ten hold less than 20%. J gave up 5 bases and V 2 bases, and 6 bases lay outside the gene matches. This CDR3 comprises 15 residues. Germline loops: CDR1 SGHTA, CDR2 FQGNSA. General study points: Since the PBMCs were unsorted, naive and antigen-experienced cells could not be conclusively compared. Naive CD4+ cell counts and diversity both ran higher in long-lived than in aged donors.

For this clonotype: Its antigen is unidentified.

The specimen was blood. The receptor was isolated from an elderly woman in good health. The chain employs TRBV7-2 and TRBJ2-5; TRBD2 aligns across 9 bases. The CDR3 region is CASSLTGGGAETQYF. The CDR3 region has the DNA TGTGCCAGCAGCTTAACGGGCGGGGGGGCTGAGACCCAGTACTTC.